The 32 T cell receptor beta chains below all came from one sample that was sequenced in a study of T cell responses to AZD1222 COVID-19 vaccine. Sequencing used immunoSEQ multiplex PCR; TCRdb keeps in-frame clones, though not all of them. This sample has nearly 90,000 clones, with approximately 85% found just once. The sequences come from peripheral blood, collected on day 0 of AZD1222 vaccination. The source is an adult in good health.

The V call is TRBV6-1, the J call TRBJ2-7; TRBD1 agrees at 10 bases. Germline CDR1 MNHNS, CDR2 SASEGT. The CDR3 is made up of 15 amino acids. With V trimmed by 3 bases and J by 5 bases, 7 bases remained unmatched. The chain's CDR3 is CASSDPGQGLNEQYF. The CDR3 DNA is TGTGCCAGCAGTGACCCGGGACAGGGGCTTAACGAGCAGTACTTC.

This chain joins TRBV15 and TRBJ2-7; a weak D match, TRBD2 (6 bases). The germline gives CDR1 LNHNV, CDR2 YYDKDF (reference sequence). V was cut by 0 bases and J by 4 bases, with 16 bases left in between. This CDR3 is built from 16 residues. The CDR3 sequence: CATSRESAGLIYEQYF. In DNA, the CDR3 is TGTGCCACCAGCAGAGAATCGGCGGGACTGATTTACGAGCAGTACTTC. The full variable domain, its missing parts supplied by reference TRBV15 and TRBJ2-7, is DAMVIQNPRYQVTQFGKPVTLSCSQTLNHNVMYWYQQKSSQAPKLLFHYYDKDFNNEADTPDNFQSRRPNTSFCFLDIRSPGLGDTAMYLCATSRESAGLIYEQYFGPGTRLTVT.

This chain connects TRBV28 to TRBJ1-6; TRBD1 matches 8 bases. This CDR3 has 15 amino acids. Germline loops: CDR1 MDHEN, CDR2 SYDVKM. The J segment lost 8 bases and the V segment lost 5 bases, leaving 8 bases of the junction unmatched. The CDR3 loop is CASSTTGTGDSPLHF. The CDR3 nucleotides read TGTGCCAGCAGTACCACCGGGACAGGTGATTCACCCCTCCACTTT.

The chain employs TRBV29-1 and TRBJ2-1; D gene ambiguous. The CDR3 is 12 residues long. CDR1 is SQVTM, CDR2 ANQGSEA, per germline. Trimming removed 3 bases at V and 10 bases at J, with 13 bases between. As DNA, the CDR3 is TGCAGCGTTGACGGACCGGGTCCCGAGCAGTTCTTC. Protein: CSVDGPGPEQFF.

This rearrangement joins TRBV19 to TRBJ2-2, with 7 bases identical to TRBD1. The J segment lost 4 bases and the V segment lost 4 bases, leaving 6 bases of the junction unmatched. Germline V gives CDR1 LNHDA, CDR2 SQIVND (reference sequence). The CDR3 is made up of 15 amino acids. CDR3 amino acids: CASSTTGDPTGELFF. The CDR3 nucleotides read TGTGCCAGTAGTACAACAGGGGACCCCACCGGGGAGCTGTTTTTT. Based on the CDR3 plus reference TRBV19 and TRBJ2-2, the full variable domain is DGGITQSPKYLFRKEGQNVTLSCEQNLNHDAMYWYRQDPGQGLRLIYYSQIVNDFQKGDIAEGYSVSREKKESFPLTVTSAQKNPTAFYLCASSTTGDPTGELFFGEGSRLTVL.

The chain recombines TRBV7-9 with TRBJ2-1; 14 nucleotides line up with TRBD2. Trimming removed 3 bases from V and 15 bases from J; junction bases left unmatched: 4. The germline gives CDR1 SEHNR, CDR2 FQNEAQ (reference sequence). This CDR3 has 13 amino acids. CDR3 bases: TGTGCCAGCAGCTTCGGGACTAGCGGGAGTCGGTTCTTC. It yields the protein CASSFGTSGSRFF.

V gene TRBV28 combines with J gene TRBJ2-7; TRBD1 matches at 11 bases. CDR1 and CDR2 from the germline V gene are MDHEN and SYDVKM. The CDR3 is 15 amino acids. V lost 4 bases, J lost 7 bases, and 9 bases stayed unmatched. For the CDR3, the DNA is TGTGCCAGCAGTTCGACGGGACAGGGGGGCGGAGAGCAGTACTTC. It is translated as CASSSTGQGGGEQYF.

The genes are TRBV7-3 and TRBJ2-1; unclear D gene. This CDR3 comprises 17 residues. CDR1 is SGHTA, CDR2 FQGTGA, per germline. V was pared by 0 bases and J by 0 bases, with 12 bases between. The CDR3 DNA sequence: TGTGCCAGCAGCTTAACCCATCCACCAAGCTCCTACAATGAGCAGTTCTTC. This gives the protein CASSLTHPPSSYNEQFF.

The rearrangement joins TRBV4-2 to TRBJ1-2; D is undetermined. The CDR3 is made up of 15 amino acids. Trimming cost V 0 bases and J 4 bases, with 12 bases left between them. Germline lookup yields CDR1 LGHNA and CDR2 YNFKEQ. The CDR3 loop is CASSQEMQDGYGYTF. In DNA, the CDR3 is TGTGCCAGCAGCCAAGAGATGCAGGACGGCTATGGCTACACCTTC.

The chain recombines TRBV5-6 with TRBJ1-1; D remains unclear. CDR3 length: 11 residues. CDR1 is SGHDT and CDR2 is YYEEEE in the germline V gene. Trimming pared 1 base from V and 5 bases from J, leaving 3 bases between. The CDR3 DNA follows: TGTGCCAGCAGCTTGCGGACTGAAGCTTTCTTT. This translates into CASSLRTEAFF.

The chain links TRBV3-1 (or the pseudogene TRBV3-2) to TRBJ2-2; TRBD1 matches at 8 bases. Unmatched junction bases numbered 7, after V lost 6 bases and J lost 4 bases. The CDR3 runs 15 residues. Germline CDR1 LGHDT, CDR2 YNNKEL (reference sequence). CDR3 in amino acids: CASRSQGASTGELFF. CDR3 nucleotide sequence: TGTGCCAGCAGGTCCCAGGGGGCTAGCACCGGGGAGCTGTTTTTT.

This clone was counted only a few times. Other DNA sequences in the same sample also yield this CDR3. The chain links TRBV19 to TRBJ1-5; D gene unclear. CDR3 length equals 12 residues. Germline assignment: CDR1 LNHDA and CDR2 SQIVND (reference sequence). Trimming took 3 bases from V and 3 from J, leaving 3 bases between them. The CDR3 nucleotides are TGTGCCAGTAGTATCCCCAATCAGCCCCAGCATTTT. This encodes CASSIPNQPQHF.

The chain combines TRBV27 with TRBJ1-3, with 8 bases lining up with TRBD1. The CDR3 has 18 residues. The germline V gene has CDR1 MNHEY and CDR2 SMNVEV (reference sequence). V lost 4 bases, J lost 4 bases, and 15 bases stayed unmatched. In DNA, the CDR3 is TGTGCCAGCAGTTCCCTACCGCAGGGGGCTCTTGAGGGAAACACCATATATTTT. This translates into CASSSLPQGALEGNTIYF.

The chain employs TRBV28 and TRBJ1-2; D ambiguous. Germline-derived CDR1 and CDR2 are MDHEN and SYDVKM. V gave up 2 bases and J gave up 4 bases, with 17 bases separating them. The CDR3 totals 16 residues. This chain's CDR3 is CASSLASTDGLYGYTF. In DNA, the CDR3 is TGTGCCAGCAGTTTAGCCTCGACGGACGGACTCTATGGCTACACCTTC.

CDR3 sequence: CASSPSFTRTVYGYTF. CDR3 DNA sequence: TGTGCCAGCAGCCCCAGTTTTACCCGGACCGTCTATGGCTACACCTTC. V is TRBV7-9 and J is TRBJ1-2; D gene ambiguous. Trimming cost V 5 bases and J 4 bases, with 20 bases left between them. There are 16 residues in the CDR3. CDR1 SEHNR and CDR2 FQNEAQ come from the germline V gene (reference sequence).

The chain carries TRBV5-5 and TRBJ2-7; a weak D match, TRBD2 (7 bases). Germline CDR1 SGHKS, CDR2 YYEKEE (reference sequence). There are 15 residues in the CDR3. V shed 3 bases and J shed 1 base, with 14 bases lying between them. CDR3 sequence: CASSSIGGESYEQYF. The CDR3 DNA reads as TGTGCCAGCAGCTCGATAGGGGGGGAGTCCTACGAGCAGTACTTC.

The V gene is TRBV6-5, the J gene TRBJ2-2; 10 bases fit TRBD2. This CDR3 is 15 amino acids long. Germline trimming cut 4 bases from V and 5 bases from J; bases unmatched to any gene: 4. Germline lookup yields CDR1 MNHEY and CDR2 SVGAGI. DNA of the CDR3: TGTGCCAGCAGTTCTAGCGGGAGTGGGACCGGGGAGCTGTTTTTT. It specifies CASSSSGSGTGELFF.

The CDR3 loop is CASSEAPSSNQPQHF. The CDR3 nucleotides are TGCGCCAGCAGCGAGGCACCCAGTAGCAATCAGCCCCAGCATTTT. The chain links TRBV5-1 to TRBJ1-5; the D is unclear. The CDR3 spans 15 residues. Germline lookup yields CDR1 SGHRS and CDR2 YFSETQ. Trimming shortened V by 4 bases and J by 0 bases, and 11 bases separated the two germline ends.

The genes are TRBV29-1 and TRBJ2-4; no firm D call. The germline V gene has CDR1 SQVTM and CDR2 ANQGSEA. V lost 6 bases and J lost 5, with 14 bases in between. The CDR3 length is 13 residues. The CDR3 protein is CSVDGPGQNIQYF. The CDR3 region has the DNA TGCAGCGTGGATGGTCCCGGACAAAACATTCAGTACTTC.

J is TRBJ1-5 and V is TRBV28; weak D call: TRBD1 (5 bases). There are 16 residues in the CDR3. Trimming took off 7 bases at V and 6 bases at J, with 22 bases between the two ends. CDR1 MDHEN and CDR2 SYDVKM come from the germline V gene. The CDR3 here is CASKLGLNPGSQPQHF. CDR3 coding DNA: TGTGCCAGCAAATTGGGACTCAACCCCGGGAGTCAGCCCCAGCATTTT. The whole variable domain, filled in from reference TRBV28 and TRBJ1-5, reads DVKVTQSSRYLVKRTGEKVFLECVQDMDHENMFWYRQDPGLGLRLIYFSYDVKMKEKGDIPEGYSVSREKKERFSLILESASTNQTSMYLCASKLGLNPGSQPQHFGDGTRLSIL.

This clone has only a few counts. V usage is TRBV19 and J usage is TRBJ2-1; D perhaps matches TRBD1 (6 bases). The V gene lost 4 bases and the J gene lost 6 bases, with 10 bases spanning the gap. The CDR3 runs to 13 residues. Germline V gene lookup returns CDR1 LNHDA and CDR2 SQIVND (reference sequence). CDR3 coding DNA: TGTGCCAGTAGTAAGAGAGGGGGCAATGAGCAGTTCTTC. This translates into CASSKRGGNEQFF.

The V and J genes are TRBV7-6 and TRBJ2-1; D could derive from TRBD1 or TRBD2 (5 bases each). The CDR3 contains 15 residues. CDR1 and CDR2 (germline): SGHVS, FNYEAQ. V was shortened by 3 bases and J by 8 bases, with 17 bases between the two germline ends. The CDR3 DNA is TGTGCCAGCAGCTTCCGGGACCCCGGGCGGGATGAGCAGTTCTTC. This sequence encodes CASSFRDPGRDEQFF.

This clone was observed a single time. The chain has TRBV19 and TRBJ2-1, with TRBD1 identical over 9 bases. Germline trimming cut 4 bases from V and 2 bases from J; bases unmatched to any gene: 3. Germline CDR1 LNHDA, CDR2 SQIVND (reference sequence). CDR3 length: 15 amino acids. As DNA, the CDR3 is TGTGCCAGTAGTACGGGACAGGGTCCCTACAATGAGCAGTTCTTC. It is translated as CASSTGQGPYNEQFF.

This clone appeared once. The chain carries TRBV5-4 and TRBJ2-2; tentative D call: TRBD2 (6 bases). Germline CDR1 and CDR2: SGHNT and YYREEE (reference sequence). The CDR3 covers 16 residues. The germline V and J ends were trimmed by 0 bases and 0 bases, with 9 bases remaining between them. The CDR3 loop is CASSLGGNSNTGELFF. The CDR3 DNA sequence: TGTGCCAGCAGCTTGGGCGGGAACTCGAACACCGGGGAGCTGTTTTTT.

This clone was observed once. CDR3 coding DNA: TGCAGCGTTCTCGGACTAGCGGGAGAGGAAGAGACCCAGTACTTC. It translates to CSVLGLAGEEETQYF. The chain joins TRBV29-1 to TRBJ2-5; 13 nucleotides align to TRBD2. Losses at the gene ends were 5 bases for V and 3 bases for J; bases not matched to a gene: 6. The CDR3 length is 15 residues. CDR1 is SQVTM, CDR2 ANQGSEA, per germline.

The rearrangement links TRBV27 to TRBJ2-7; no firm D call. Germline-derived CDR1 and CDR2 are MNHEY and SMNVEV (reference sequence). The CDR3 extends over 13 amino acids. Trimming removed 4 bases at V and 7 bases at J, with 14 bases between. CDR3 nucleotides: TGTGCCAGCAGTTATGGTGTTCCCGGGGAGCAGTACTTC. Its protein product is CASSYGVPGEQYF.

V gene TRBV24-1 combines with J gene TRBJ1-5; D is perhaps TRBD1 (6 bases). In germline, CDR1 is KGHDR, CDR2 SFDVKD. Trimming pared 2 bases from V and 6 bases from J, leaving 16 bases between. The length of the CDR3 is 16 residues. CDR3 DNA sequence: TGTGCCACCAGTGATTCCGGGACACCCTCGGCTCAGCCCCAGCATTTT. Its protein is CATSDSGTPSAQPQHF.

The chain joins TRBV12-3 or TRBV12-4 to TRBJ2-7, with 9 bases fitting TRBD2. The CDR3 is 11 amino acids. Unmatched junction bases numbered 3, after V lost 11 bases and J lost 4 bases. Here the CDR3 DNA reads TGTGCCGCGGCGGGAGGGTACGAGCAGTACTTC. Translated, it gives CAAAGGYEQYF.

The chain is built from TRBV18 and TRBJ2-2; D ambiguous. The CDR3 sequence is 17 residues long. V was cut by 1 base and J by 4 bases, with 16 bases left in between. CDR1 is KGHSH and CDR2 is LQKENI in the germline V gene. The CDR3 spells CASSPRSRQSTTGELFF. In nucleotides, the CDR3 is TGTGCCAGCTCACCACGTTCGAGACAAAGTACCACCGGGGAGCTGTTTTTT.

The rearrangement uses TRBV28 and TRBJ1-2; D call uncertain. There are 12 residues in the CDR3. Per the germline V gene, CDR1 is MDHEN and CDR2 is SYDVKM. V lost 5 bases, J lost 5 bases, and 9 bases lay in between. The CDR3, as DNA: TGTGCCAGCAGTCTGCGGGAATATGGCTACACCTTC. This codes for CASSLREYGYTF.

V and J are TRBV10-3 and TRBJ2-2; TRBD1 matches at 8 bases. The CDR3 length is 15 residues. With 5 bases clipped from V and 4 bases from J, the junction kept 6 bases outside the gene matches. Per the germline V gene, CDR1 is ENHRY and CDR2 is SYGVKD. The CDR3 nucleotides are TGTGCCATCAGTTATGGACAGGGAGGCACCGGGGAGCTGTTTTTT. Its translation: CAISYGQGGTGELFF.

This chain links TRBV5-1 with TRBJ2-3; perhaps D is TRBD1 or TRBD2 (7 bases each). Per the germline V gene, CDR1 is SGHRS and CDR2 is YFSETQ. CDR3 length: 16 amino acids. V was pared by 4 bases and J by 1 base, with 16 bases between. The CDR3 DNA reads TGCGCCAGCAGCAACAACCAGGGGGGGGGCACAGATACGCAGTATTTT. It yields the protein CASSNNQGGGTDTQYF.